One sample yielded the 15 T cell receptor beta chains listed below, sequenced in a study of cytomegalovirus exposure and HLA in healthy donors. 60 Vbeta and 13 Jbeta primers were used in PCR. Here immunoSEQ multiplex PCR was the method, and the copy in TCRdb shows in-frame clones only, minus some. The data contain around 110,000 clones, 79% of them singletons. The sample was PBMCs. These receptors all stem from a man aged 25 to 45 in good health and CMV-seropositive.

V is TRBV7-3 and J is TRBJ2-1, with 8 positions matching TRBD1. The germline V gene has CDR1 SGHTA and CDR2 FQGTGA. V was clipped by 5 bases and J by 6 bases; unmatched bases: 15. CDR3 size: 17 residues. CDR3 sequence: CASSPTAPGQAVNEQFF. In DNA, the CDR3 is TGTGCCAGCAGCCCGACGGCACCGGGACAGGCGGTCAATGAGCAGTTCTTC.

J is TRBJ2-5 and V is TRBV7-2; TRBD2 agrees at 8 bases. This CDR3 spans 17 amino acids. Germline-derived CDR1 and CDR2 are SGHTA and FQGNSA. The V segment lost 2 bases and the J segment 5 bases; nucleotides outside the gene matches: 13. CDR3 nucleotide sequence: TGTGCCAGCAGCTTATGGGCGGCGAAGCGGGGGTGGGAGACCCAGTACTTC. This encodes CASSLWAAKRGWETQYF.

This sequence joins TRBV27 and TRBJ2-7; TRBD2 agrees at 12 bases. The CDR3 totals 15 residues. Germline V gene data show CDR1 as MNHEY and CDR2 as SMNVEV (reference sequence). The V segment lost 5 bases and the J segment 5 bases; nucleotides outside the gene matches: 7. CDR3 nucleotide sequence: TGTGCCAGCAGTGCGACTAGCGGGAGAAACCACGAGCAGTACTTC. Its protein is CASSATSGRNHEQYF.

By share, this clone counts as medium-sized. This chain links TRBV19 with TRBJ2-2; 7 bases match TRBD2. Trimming took 10 bases from V and 3 from J; bases not matched to a gene: 14. The CDR3 totals 16 residues. Germline V CDR1 and CDR2: LNHDA, SQIVND (reference sequence). The CDR3 is CATQTWEGKDTGELFF. The DNA of the CDR3 is TGTGCCACCCAAACCTGGGAGGGGAAGGACACCGGGGAGCTGTTTTTT. The full variable domain, its missing parts supplied by reference TRBV19 and TRBJ2-2, is DGGITQSPKYLFRKEGQNVTLSCEQNLNHDAMYWYRQDPGQGLRLIYYSQIVNDFQKGDIAEGYSVSREKKESFPLTVTSAQKNPTAFYLCATQTWEGKDTGELFFGEGSRLTVL.

CDR3: CASSGWDGGTTDTQYF. CDR3 sequence (DNA): TGTGCCAGCAGCGGGTGGGACGGGGGAACCACAGATACGCAGTATTTT. V and J are TRBV11-3 and TRBJ2-3, with D possibly matching TRBD2 (6 bases). Trimming cost V 5 bases and J 2 bases, with 17 bases left between them. The CDR3 consists of 16 residues. Looked up from germline, CDR1 is SGHNT and CDR2 is YENEEA.

The V and J genes are TRBV9 and TRBJ1-2, with TRBD1 matching 9 bases. Trimming at V came to 3 bases and at J to 4 bases, leaving 4 bases not matched to a gene. This CDR3 is 14 amino acids long. Germline V gene sequence: CDR1 SGDLS, CDR2 YYNGEE. CDR3 nucleotides: TGTGCCAGCAGCGGCCGGGACAGGGCCTATGGCTACACCTTC. It specifies CASSGRDRAYGYTF.

The chain links TRBV6-5 to TRBJ2-7; possibly TRBD1 for D (7 bases). The CDR3 length is 15 residues. V gave up 6 bases and J gave up 2 bases, with 17 bases separating them. The germline gives CDR1 MNHEY, CDR2 SVGAGI. CDR3 residues: CASRPSGGLTYEQYF. In nucleotides, the CDR3 is TGTGCCAGCAGGCCCTCAGGGGGGCTTACCTACGAGCAGTACTTC.

The V and J genes are TRBV7-3 and TRBJ2-2; no clear D gene. The V gene lost 1 base and the J gene lost 1 base, with 13 bases spanning the gap. CDR3 size: 17 residues. In germline, CDR1 is SGHTA, CDR2 FQGTGA. CDR3 protein: CASSLMVGHLNTGELFF. DNA of the CDR3: TGTGCCAGCAGCTTAATGGTCGGTCATCTGAACACCGGGGAGCTGTTTTTT. The whole variable domain, remainder taken from reference TRBV7-3 and TRBJ2-2, is GAGVSQTPSNKVTEKGKYVELRCDPISGHTALYWYRQSLGQGPEFLIYFQGTGAADDSGLPNDRFFAVRPEGSVSTLKIQRTERGDSAVYLCASSLMVGHLNTGELFFGEGSRLTVL.

On this clone itself: One end of the junction fails to match germline, which may point to a read error. The rearrangement uses TRBV5-6 and TRBJ1-4, with D perhaps TRBD1 (5 bases). CDR3 length: 12 residues. Germline V CDR1 and CDR2: SGHDT, YYEEEE. The CDR3 loop reads CASSLNEQGMSF. CDR3 nucleotide sequence: TGTGCCAGCAGCTTGAATGAGCAGGGAATGTCTTTT.

Comment on this clone: The junction departs from the called germline gene at one end, perhaps through a read error. J is TRBJ1-5 and V is TRBV7-9, with D maybe TRBD1 (5 bases). This CDR3 comprises 10 residues. Germline V gene sequence: CDR1 SEHNR, CDR2 FQNEAQ (reference sequence). The CDR3 DNA reads as TGTTCCAGCAGCTCGCCGGACACGCATTTT. Translated, it gives CSSSSPDTHF. Variable domain in full (rest from reference TRBV7-9 and TRBJ1-5): DTGVSQNPRHKITKRGQNVTFRCDPISEHNRLYWYRQTLGQGPEFLTYFQNEAQLEKSRLLSDRFSAERPKGSFSTLEIQRTEQGDSAMYLCSSSSPDTHFGDGTRLSIL.

The chain joins TRBV5-4 to TRBJ1-1; D gene ambiguous. The V end was cut by 6 bases, the J end by 4 bases, with 16 bases between. The CDR3 totals 14 residues. CDR1 is SGHNT, CDR2 YYREEE, per germline (reference sequence). CDR3 amino acids: CASTPRWGGTEAFF. The CDR3 DNA follows: TGTGCCAGCACCCCACGGTGGGGAGGCACTGAAGCTTTCTTT. Filled out from reference TRBV5-4 and TRBJ1-1, the complete variable domain reads ETGVTQSPTHLIKTRGQQVTLRCSSQSGHNTVSWYQQALGQGPQFIFQYYREEENGRGNFPPRFSGLQFPNYSSELNVNALELDDSALYLCASTPRWGGTEAFFGQGTRLTVV.

The rearrangement uses TRBV4-3 and TRBJ2-7, with TRBD2 matching 9 bases. The V and J ends lost 4 bases and 2 bases, in that order; junction bases with no gene match: 9. Germline loops: CDR1 LGHNA, CDR2 YSLEER. This CDR3 contains 16 residues. The CDR3 bases are TGCGCCAGCAGCCCGTTCGGAGCGGGAGGTCCCTACGAGCAGTACTTC. It translates to CASSPFGAGGPYEQYF.

Of note for this clone: A junction boundary mismatches the germline segment, possibly from a read error. The chain carries TRBV4-2 and TRBJ2-6; perhaps TRBD1 as D (5 bases). The germline V gene encodes CDR1 LGHNA and CDR2 YNFKEQ. The CDR3 sequence is 17 residues long. CDR3 in amino acids: CASSQGETHSGANGLTF. Here the CDR3 DNA reads TGTGCCAGCAGCCAAGGCGAAACCCACTCTGGGGCCAACGGCCTGACTTTC.

The gene calls are TRBV7-9 and TRBJ1-5, with D uncertain. The CDR3 is 13 residues long. Germline V gene data show CDR1 as SEHNR and CDR2 as FQNEAQ (reference sequence). V gave up 5 bases and J gave up 4 bases, with 9 bases separating them. CDR3 in DNA: TGTGCCAGCAGCCAGATGCATAATCAGCCCCAGCATTTT. This translates into CASSQMHNQPQHF.

This chain uses TRBV6-5 with TRBJ2-2; no reliable D call. The CDR3 is 15 amino acids. Germline CDR1 MNHEY, CDR2 SVGAGI. The germline V and J ends were trimmed by 2 bases and 1 base, with 8 bases remaining between them. The CDR3 nucleotides read TGTGCCAGCAGTTACCAGTCCCTGAACACCGGGGAGCTGTTTTTT. Its translation is CASSYQSLNTGELFF.